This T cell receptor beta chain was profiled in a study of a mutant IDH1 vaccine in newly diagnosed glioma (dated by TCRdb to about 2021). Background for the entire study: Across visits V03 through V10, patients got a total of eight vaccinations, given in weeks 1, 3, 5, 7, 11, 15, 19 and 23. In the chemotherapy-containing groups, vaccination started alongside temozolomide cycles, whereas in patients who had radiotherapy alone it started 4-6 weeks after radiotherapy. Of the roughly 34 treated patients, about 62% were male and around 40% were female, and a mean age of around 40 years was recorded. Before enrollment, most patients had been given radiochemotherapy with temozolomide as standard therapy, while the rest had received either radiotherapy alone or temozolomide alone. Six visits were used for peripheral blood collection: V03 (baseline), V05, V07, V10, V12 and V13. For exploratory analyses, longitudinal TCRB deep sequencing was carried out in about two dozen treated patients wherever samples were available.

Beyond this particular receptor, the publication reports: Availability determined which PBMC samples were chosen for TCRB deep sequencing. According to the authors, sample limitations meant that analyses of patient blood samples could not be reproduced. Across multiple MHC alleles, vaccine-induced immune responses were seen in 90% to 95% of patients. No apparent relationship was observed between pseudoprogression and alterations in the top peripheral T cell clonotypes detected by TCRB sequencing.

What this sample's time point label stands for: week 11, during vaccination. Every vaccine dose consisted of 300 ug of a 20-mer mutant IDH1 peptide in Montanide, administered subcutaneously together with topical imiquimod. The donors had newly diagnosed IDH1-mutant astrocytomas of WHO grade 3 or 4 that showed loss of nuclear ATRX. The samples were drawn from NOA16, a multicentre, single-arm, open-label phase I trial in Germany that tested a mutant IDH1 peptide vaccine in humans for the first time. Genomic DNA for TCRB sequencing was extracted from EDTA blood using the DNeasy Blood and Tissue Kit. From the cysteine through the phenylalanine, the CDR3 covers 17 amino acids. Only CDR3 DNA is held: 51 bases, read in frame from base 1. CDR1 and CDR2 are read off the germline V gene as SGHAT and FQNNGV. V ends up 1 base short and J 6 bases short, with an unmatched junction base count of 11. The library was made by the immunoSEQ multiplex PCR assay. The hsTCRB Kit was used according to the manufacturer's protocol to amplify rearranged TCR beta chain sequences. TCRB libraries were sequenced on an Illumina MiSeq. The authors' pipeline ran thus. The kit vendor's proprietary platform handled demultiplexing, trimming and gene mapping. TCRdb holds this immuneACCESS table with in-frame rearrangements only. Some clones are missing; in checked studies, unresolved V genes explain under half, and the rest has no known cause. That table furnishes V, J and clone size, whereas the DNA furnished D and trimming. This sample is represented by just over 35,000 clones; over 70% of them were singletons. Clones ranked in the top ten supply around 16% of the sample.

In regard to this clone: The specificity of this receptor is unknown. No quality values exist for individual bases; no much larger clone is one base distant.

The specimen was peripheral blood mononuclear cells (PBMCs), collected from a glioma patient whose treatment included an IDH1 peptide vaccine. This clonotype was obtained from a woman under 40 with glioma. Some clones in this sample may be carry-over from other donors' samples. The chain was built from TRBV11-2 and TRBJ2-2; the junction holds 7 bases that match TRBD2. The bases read TGTGCCAGCAGCTTAGGTTTCGGCGGGAGTATCGCCGGGGAGCTGTTTTTT. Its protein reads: CASSLGFGGSIAGELFF.